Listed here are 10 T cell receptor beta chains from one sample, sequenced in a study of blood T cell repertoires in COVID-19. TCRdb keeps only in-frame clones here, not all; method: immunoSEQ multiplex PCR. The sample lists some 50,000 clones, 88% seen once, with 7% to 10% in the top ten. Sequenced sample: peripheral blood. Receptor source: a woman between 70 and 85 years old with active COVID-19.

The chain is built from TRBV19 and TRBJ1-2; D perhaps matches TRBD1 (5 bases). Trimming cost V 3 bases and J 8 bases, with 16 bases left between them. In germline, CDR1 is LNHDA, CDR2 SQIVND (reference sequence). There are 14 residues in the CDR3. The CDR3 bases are TGTGCCAGTAGTATCGACAGTCGCCTAGGGGGCTACACCTTC. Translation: CASSIDSRLGGYTF.

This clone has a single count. The CDR3 nucleotides are TGTGCCAGCAGCTTATTCCCGGGAGGTTGGGTCAATGAGCAGTTCTTC. It encodes CASSLFPGGWVNEQFF. The chain has TRBV13 and TRBJ2-1; 7 bases line up with TRBD2. CDR1 is PRHDT and CDR2 is FYEKMQ in the germline V gene (reference sequence). The V gene end was trimmed by 2 bases and the J gene end by 6 bases; junction bases not matched to a gene: 10. This CDR3 has 16 residues.

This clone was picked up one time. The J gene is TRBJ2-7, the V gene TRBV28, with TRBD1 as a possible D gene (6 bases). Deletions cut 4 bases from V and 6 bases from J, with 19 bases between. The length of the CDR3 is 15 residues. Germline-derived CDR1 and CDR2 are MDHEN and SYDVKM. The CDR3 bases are TGTGCCAGCAGTTCACCGGGACACGGACTTGGCGAGCAGTACTTC. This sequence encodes CASSSPGHGLGEQYF.

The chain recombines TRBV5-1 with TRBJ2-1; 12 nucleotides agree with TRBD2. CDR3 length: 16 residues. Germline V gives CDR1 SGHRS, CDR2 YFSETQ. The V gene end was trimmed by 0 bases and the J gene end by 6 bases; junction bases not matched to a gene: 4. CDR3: CASSLALAGGLNEQFF. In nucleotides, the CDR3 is TGCGCCAGCAGCTTGGCCCTAGCGGGAGGGCTCAATGAGCAGTTCTTC. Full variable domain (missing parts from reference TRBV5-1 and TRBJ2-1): KAGVTQTPRYLIKTRGQQVTLSCSPISGHRSVSWYQQTPGQGLQFLFEYFSETQRNKGNFPGRFSGRQFSNSRSEMNVSTLELGDSALYLCASSLALAGGLNEQFFGPGTRLTVL.

CDR3 DNA: TGTGCCAGCAGCCAACCGACTAGCGGGATCGACACCGGGGAGCTGTTTTTT. This codes for CASSQPTSGIDTGELFF. The gene calls are TRBV4-2 and TRBJ2-2, with TRBD2 matching over 11 bases. V dropped 2 bases and J dropped 3; count of bases not matched to a gene: 5. This CDR3 comprises 17 residues. Germline values: CDR1 LGHNA, CDR2 YNFKEQ.

CDR3 protein: CASSLSGAYEQYF. The CDR3 DNA is TGTGCCAGCAGTTTATCAGGGGCCTACGAGCAGTACTTC. This chain links TRBV28 with TRBJ2-7; a possible D gene is TRBD1 (6 bases). This CDR3 is built from 13 residues. CDR1 and CDR2 (germline): MDHEN, SYDVKM. V lost 1 base and J lost 2, with 6 bases in between.

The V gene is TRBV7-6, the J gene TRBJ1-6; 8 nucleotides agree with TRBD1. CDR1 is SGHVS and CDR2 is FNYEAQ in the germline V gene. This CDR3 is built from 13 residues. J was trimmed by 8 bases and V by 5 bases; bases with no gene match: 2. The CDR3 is CASSPDRDSPLHF. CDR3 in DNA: TGTGCCAGCAGCCCGGACAGGGATTCACCCCTCCACTTT. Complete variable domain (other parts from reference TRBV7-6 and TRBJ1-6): GAGVSQSPRYKVTKRGQDVALRCDPISGHVSLYWYRQALGQGPEFLTYFNYEAQQDKSGLPNDRFSAERPEGSISTLTIQRTEQRDSAMYRCASSPDRDSPLHFGNGTRLTVT.

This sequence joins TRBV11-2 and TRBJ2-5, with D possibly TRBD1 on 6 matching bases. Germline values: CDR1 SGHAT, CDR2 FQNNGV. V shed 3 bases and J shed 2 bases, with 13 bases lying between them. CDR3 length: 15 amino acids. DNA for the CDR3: TGTGCCAGCAGCTTGATTCAGGGGCCACAAGAGACCCAGTACTTC. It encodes CASSLIQGPQETQYF.

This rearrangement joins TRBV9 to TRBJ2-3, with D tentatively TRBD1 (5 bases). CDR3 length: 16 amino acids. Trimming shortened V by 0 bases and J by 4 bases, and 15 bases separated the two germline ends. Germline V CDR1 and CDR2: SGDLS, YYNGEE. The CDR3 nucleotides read TGTGCCAGCAGCGTAGATGGCACAGGATCCGCAGATACGCAGTATTTT. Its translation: CASSVDGTGSADTQYF.

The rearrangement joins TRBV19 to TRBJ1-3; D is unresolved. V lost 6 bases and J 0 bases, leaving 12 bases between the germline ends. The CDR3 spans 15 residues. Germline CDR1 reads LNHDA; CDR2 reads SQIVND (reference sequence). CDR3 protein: CASRSRPSSGNTIYF. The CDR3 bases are TGTGCCAGTAGATCCAGGCCGAGCTCTGGAAACACCATATATTTT.